This is a list of T cell receptor beta chains from one sample in a study of T cells after yellow fever vaccination. In TCRdb, the 5' RACE reads were re-called with MiXCR into one record per CDR3 protein. In the table there are fewer than 400,000 distinct CDR3 sequences, around 6.4% of which are singletons. The sequencing used PBMCs, collected 5 days after the yellow fever booster vaccination. These receptors were taken from a man aged 30-40 years who received the YFV17D yellow fever vaccine. The CDR3 runs from the conserved cysteine through the conserved F or W. Each record gives: J gene, clone size, D gene, V gene, CDR3 protein, CDR3 DNA. A D gene is named only where the DNA matches it firmly. Size values are once, few and many counts, or a class for expanded clones, and some rows have none.

TRBJ2-5,few,.,TRBV29-1,CSVATGIQETQYF,TGCAGCGTCGCCACAGGGATCCAAGAGACCCAGTACTTC
TRBJ2-1,few,.,TRBV29-1,CSAGRGVGVYNEQFF,TGCAGCGCTGGAAGGGGAGTGGGGGTTTACAATGAGCAGTTCTTC
TRBJ2-7,many,.,TRBV10-3,CAISESRGLGPGGYEQYF,TGTGCCATCAGTGAGTCAAGGGGACTTGGGCCTGGGGGCTACGAGCAGTACTTC
TRBJ2-5,few,TRBD2,TRBV20-1,CSVKGPGLVLF,TGCAGTGTTAAAGGGCCGGGACTAGTCCTTTTC
TRBJ2-1,few,TRBD2,TRBV18,CASSQTSGRGAYNEQFF,TGTGCCAGCTCACAGACTAGCGGGAGAGGGGCGTACAATGAGCAGTTCTTC
TRBJ1-6,.,TRBD1,TRBV10-3,CAIRRDRSNSPLHF,TGTGCCATCAGGAGGGACAGGTCTAATTCACCCCTCCACTTT
TRBJ2-3,.,.,TRBV7-8,CASSLARAPDTQYF,TGTGCCAGCAGCTTAGCCAGGGCCCCAGATACGCAGTATTTT
TRBJ2-7,few,TRBD2,TRBV14,CASSQSRGSSYEQYF,TGTGCCAGCAGCCAATCCCGCGGGAGCTCCTACGAGCAGTACTTC
TRBJ2-7,many,.,TRBV3-1,CASSQDVAEDPYEQYF,TGTGCCAGCAGCCAAGATGTAGCAGAAGACCCCTACGAGCAGTACTTC
TRBJ2-7,.,TRBD2,TRBV7-2,CASSRGTSGDYEQYF,TGTGCCAGCAGCCGAGGGACTAGCGGGGACTACGAGCAGTACTTC
TRBJ2-2,.,TRBD2,TRBV7-8,CASSSSGGTGELFF,TGTGCCAGCAGCTCCAGCGGGGGGACCGGGGAGCTGTTTTTT
TRBJ2-1,many,.,TRBV18,CASSPRQPGGSYNEQFF,TGTGCCAGCTCACCGCGCCAGCCAGGCGGGTCCTACAATGAGCAGTTCTTC
TRBJ1-1,few,TRBD1,TRBV5-1,CASSLSPQGATEAFF,TGCGCCAGCAGCTTGTCACCCCAGGGGGCCACTGAAGCTTTCTTT
TRBJ2-5,few,.,TRBV7-9,CASSSQAAGTQYF,TGTGCCAGCAGCTCACAGGCTGCAGGGACCCAGTACTTC
TRBJ2-2,many,.,TRBV7-2,CASRTTGVTGELFF,TGTGCCAGCAGAACTACCGGGGTCACCGGGGAGCTGTTTTTT
TRBJ2-3,.,.,TRBV28,CASSSEGFADTQYF,TGTGCCAGCAGCTCCGAGGGCTTCGCAGATACGCAGTATTTT
TRBJ2-1,.,.,TRBV20-1,CSAVKLGAPYDEQFF,TGCAGTGCGGTAAAGTTGGGGGCTCCCTATGATGAGCAGTTCTTC
TRBJ1-2,.,.,TRBV27,CASSLRIGYYGYTF,TGTGCCAGCAGTTTAAGGATAGGGTACTATGGCTACACCTTC
TRBJ2-1,few,TRBD2,TRBV4-1,CASSQDIGLAVNEQFF,TGCGCCAGCAGCCAAGATATAGGACTAGCGGTTAATGAGCAGTTCTTC
TRBJ2-5,.,.,TRBV6-1,CASIGGRTPQETQYF,TGTGCCAGCATTGGGGGACGGACTCCCCAAGAGACCCAGTACTTC
TRBJ2-2,few,TRBD2,TRBV4-2,CASSQRLAGLNTGELFF,TGTGCCAGCAGCCAACGATTAGCGGGACTAAACACCGGGGAGCTGTTTTTT
TRBJ2-1,.,.,TRBV2,CASSGQLSSYNEQFF,TGTGCCAGCAGTGGGCAGCTGAGCTCCTACAATGAGCAGTTCTTC
TRBJ2-1,few,.,TRBV7-2,CASSFGSTYNEQFF,TGTGCCAGCAGCTTTGGCAGCACCTACAATGAGCAGTTCTTC
TRBJ1-6,few,.,TRBV7-9,CATNVRPGYNSPLHF,TGTGCCACCAACGTCAGACCAGGCTATAATTCACCCCTCCACTTT
TRBJ2-1,few,TRBD2,TRBV7-2,CASSFYLADDVVQFF,TGTGCCAGCAGCTTTTATCTAGCGGACGACGTGGTGCAGTTCTTC
TRBJ2-1,few,.,TRBV12-2,CASLAFPGTSGLLSHNEQFF,TGTGCAAGTTTAGCATTCCCCGGGACTAGCGGACTTCTTTCTCACAATGAGCAGTTCTTC
TRBJ2-1,.,.,TRBV30,CAWSGVPVEQFF,TGTGCCTGGAGTGGGGTCCCCGTGGAGCAGTTCTTC
TRBJ2-3,few,.,TRBV7-8,CASSVGSSARTDTQYF,TGTGCCAGCAGCGTCGGGTCATCGGCCCGCACAGATACGCAGTATTTT
TRBJ2-7,many,.,TRBV4-1,CASSQALGGPDEQYF,TGCGCCAGCAGCCAAGCCCTCGGCGGGCCGGACGAGCAGTACTTC
TRBJ1-1,few,.,TRBV6-5,CASSYNSGDLTEAFF,TGTGCCAGCAGTTACAACAGCGGAGACCTTACTGAAGCTTTCTTT
TRBJ2-1,.,.,TRBV15,CATSRGSRTTYNEQFF,TGTGCCACCAGCAGAGGGTCGCGGACTACTTACAATGAGCAGTTCTTC
TRBJ2-1,.,TRBD2,TRBV11-1,CASSLSLAGYNEQFF,TGTGCCAGCAGCTTATCCCTAGCGGGGTACAATGAGCAGTTCTTC
TRBJ2-5,few,.,TRBV7-6,CASSLVQGETQYF,TGTGCCAGCAGCTTAGTTCAGGGGGAGACCCAGTACTTC
TRBJ2-1,many,.,TRBV29-1,CSVEQGPTWGNEQFF,TGCAGCGTTGAACAGGGCCCAACTTGGGGGAATGAGCAGTTCTTC
TRBJ2-7,many,.,TRBV12-3/TRBV12-4,CASSASRWEQYF,TGTGCCAGCAGTGCCTCGAGATGGGAGCAGTACTTC
TRBJ1-1,few,.,TRBV5-1,CASSPLPPGPGTEAFF,TGCGCCAGCAGCCCGTTACCCCCAGGGCCGGGCACTGAAGCTTTCTTT
TRBJ1-1,few,.,TRBV20-1,CSANPGSGTEAFF,TGCAGTGCTAATCCAGGGAGTGGCACTGAAGCTTTCTTT
TRBJ2-1,.,TRBD2,TRBV12-3/TRBV12-4,CASSLLASGSYNEQFF,TGTGCCAGCAGCCTTTTGGCTAGCGGGAGCTACAATGAGCAGTTCTTC
TRBJ2-1,few,TRBD2,TRBV4-1,CASQMTLAGAYNEQFF,TGCGCCAGCCAGATGACTCTAGCGGGAGCCTACAATGAGCAGTTCTTC
TRBJ2-4,many,.,TRBV7-2,CASSLVPRGDIQYF,TGTGCCAGCAGCTTAGTGCCCAGGGGGGACATTCAGTACTTC
TRBJ2-1,few,TRBD2,TRBV7-3,CASSLGRGAGEQFF,TGTGCCAGCAGCTTAGGGCGAGGAGCGGGGGAGCAGTTCTTC
TRBJ2-3,many,TRBD1,TRBV20-1,CSRPGQSTDTQYF,TGCAGCCGTCCGGGACAGAGCACAGATACGCAGTATTTT
TRBJ2-5,many,.,TRBV6-6,CASSSLGETQYF,TGTGCCAGCAGCTCATTGGGAGAGACCCAGTACTTC
TRBJ2-4,many,TRBD2,TRBV5-5,CASSLVLAGTAADIQYF,TGTGCCAGCAGCTTAGTACTAGCGGGAACAGCGGCAGACATTCAGTACTTC
TRBJ2-5,.,TRBD1,TRBV5-4,CASSWGTGQETQYF,TGTGCCAGCAGCTGGGGGACAGGCCAAGAGACCCAGTACTTC